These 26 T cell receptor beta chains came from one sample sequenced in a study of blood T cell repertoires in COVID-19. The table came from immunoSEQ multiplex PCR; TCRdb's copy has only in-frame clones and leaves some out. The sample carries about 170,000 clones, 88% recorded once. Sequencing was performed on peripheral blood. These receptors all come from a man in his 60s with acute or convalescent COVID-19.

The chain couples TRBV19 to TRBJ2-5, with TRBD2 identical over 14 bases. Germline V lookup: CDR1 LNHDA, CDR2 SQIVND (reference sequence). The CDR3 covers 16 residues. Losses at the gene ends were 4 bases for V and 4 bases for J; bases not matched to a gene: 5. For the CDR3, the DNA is TGTGCCAGTAGTACCTGGACTAGCGGGGGGAGAGAGACCCAGTACTTC. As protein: CASSTWTSGGRETQYF.

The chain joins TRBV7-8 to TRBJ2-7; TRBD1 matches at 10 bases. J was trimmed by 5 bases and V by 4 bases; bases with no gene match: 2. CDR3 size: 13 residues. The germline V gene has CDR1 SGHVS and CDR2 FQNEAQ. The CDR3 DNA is TGTGCCAGCAGCTCGGGACAGGGGAACGAGCAGTACTTC. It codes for CASSSGQGNEQYF. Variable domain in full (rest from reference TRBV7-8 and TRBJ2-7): GAGVSQSPRYKVAKRGQDVALRCDPISGHVSLFWYQQALGQGPEFLTYFQNEAQLDKSGLPSDRFFAERPEGSVSTLKIQRTQQEDSAVYLCASSSGQGNEQYFGPGTRLTVT.

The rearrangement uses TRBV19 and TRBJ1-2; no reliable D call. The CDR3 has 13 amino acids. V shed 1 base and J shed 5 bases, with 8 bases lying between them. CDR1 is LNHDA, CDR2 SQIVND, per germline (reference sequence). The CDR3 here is CASSIGSGYGYTF. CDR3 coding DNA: TGTGCCAGTAGTATAGGTTCGGGATATGGCTACACCTTC.

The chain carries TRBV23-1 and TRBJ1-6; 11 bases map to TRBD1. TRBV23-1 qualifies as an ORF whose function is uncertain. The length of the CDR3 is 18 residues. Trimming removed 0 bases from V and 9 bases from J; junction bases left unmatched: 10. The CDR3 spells CASSQSSRGQGGGSPLHF. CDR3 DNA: TGCGCCAGCAGTCAATCGAGCAGGGGACAGGGGGGCGGTTCACCCCTCCACTTT.

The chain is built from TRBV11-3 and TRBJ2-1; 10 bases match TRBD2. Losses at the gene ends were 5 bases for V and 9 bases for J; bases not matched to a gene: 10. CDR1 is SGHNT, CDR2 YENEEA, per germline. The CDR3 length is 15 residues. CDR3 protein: CASSPPGLAIIEQFF. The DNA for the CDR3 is TGTGCCAGCAGCCCCCCGGGACTAGCGATTATTGAGCAGTTCTTC. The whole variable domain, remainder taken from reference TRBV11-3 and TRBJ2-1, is EAGVVQSPRYKIIEKKQPVAFWCNPISGHNTLYWYLQNLGQGPELLIRYENEEAVDDSQLPKDRFSAERLKGVDSTLKIQPAELGDSAVYLCASSPPGLAIIEQFFGPGTRLTVL.

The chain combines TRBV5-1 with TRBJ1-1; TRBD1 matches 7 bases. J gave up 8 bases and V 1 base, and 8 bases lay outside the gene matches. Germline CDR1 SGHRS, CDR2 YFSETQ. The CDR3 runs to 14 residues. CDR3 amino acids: CASSLRGDSSEAFF. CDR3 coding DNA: TGCGCCAGCAGCTTGAGGGGGGACAGCTCAGAAGCTTTCTTT.

CDR3 loop: CASSPRQVPYNSPLHF. The CDR3 DNA follows: TGTGCCAGCAGTCCCCGACAGGTTCCCTATAATTCACCCCTCCACTTT. The chain links TRBV7-8 to TRBJ1-6, with D possibly TRBD1 on 6 matching bases. V was pared by 6 bases and J by 2 bases, with 14 bases between. CDR1 and CDR2 (germline): SGHVS, FQNEAQ. The CDR3 has 16 amino acids.

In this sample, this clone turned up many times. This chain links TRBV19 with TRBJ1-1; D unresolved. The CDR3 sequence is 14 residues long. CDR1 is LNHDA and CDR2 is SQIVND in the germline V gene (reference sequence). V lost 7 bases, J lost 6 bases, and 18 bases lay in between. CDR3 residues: CASIQPAGNAEAFF. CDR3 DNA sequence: TGTGCCAGTATCCAACCAGCGGGAAATGCTGAAGCTTTCTTT.

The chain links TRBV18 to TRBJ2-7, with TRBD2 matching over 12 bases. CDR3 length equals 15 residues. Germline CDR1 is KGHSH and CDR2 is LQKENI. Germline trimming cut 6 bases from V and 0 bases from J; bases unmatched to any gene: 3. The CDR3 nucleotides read TGTGCCAGCTCTCCTAGCGGGAGGGACTCCTACGAGCAGTACTTC. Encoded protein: CASSPSGRDSYEQYF.

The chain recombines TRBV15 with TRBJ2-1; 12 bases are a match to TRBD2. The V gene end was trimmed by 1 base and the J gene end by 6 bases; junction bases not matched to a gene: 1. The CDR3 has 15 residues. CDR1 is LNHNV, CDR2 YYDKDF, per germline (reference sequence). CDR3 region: CATSRVLAGGNEQFF. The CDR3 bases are TGTGCCACCAGCAGAGTACTAGCGGGAGGCAATGAGCAGTTCTTC.

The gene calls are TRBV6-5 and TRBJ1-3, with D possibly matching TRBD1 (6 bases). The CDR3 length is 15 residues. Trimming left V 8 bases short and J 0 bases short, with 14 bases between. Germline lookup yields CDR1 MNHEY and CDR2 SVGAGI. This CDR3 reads CASASGHHSGNTIYF. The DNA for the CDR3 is TGTGCCAGCGCCTCGGGACACCACTCTGGAAACACCATATATTTT.

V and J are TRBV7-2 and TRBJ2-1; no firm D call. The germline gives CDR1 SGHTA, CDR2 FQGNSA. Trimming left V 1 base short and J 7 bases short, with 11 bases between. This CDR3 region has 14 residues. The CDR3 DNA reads TGTGCCAGCAGCTTAGTCCTGGCGCGGAATGAGCAGTTCTTC. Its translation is CASSLVLARNEQFF.

CDR3 amino acids: CASSSNEQAQHF. Here the CDR3 DNA reads TGTGCCAGCAGTTCGAACGAACAAGCCCAGCATTTT. V and J are TRBV6-5 and TRBJ1-5; D call uncertain. V was cut by 4 bases and J by 11 bases, with 12 bases left in between. The CDR3 contains 12 residues. CDR1 and CDR2 (germline): MNHEY, SVGAGI.

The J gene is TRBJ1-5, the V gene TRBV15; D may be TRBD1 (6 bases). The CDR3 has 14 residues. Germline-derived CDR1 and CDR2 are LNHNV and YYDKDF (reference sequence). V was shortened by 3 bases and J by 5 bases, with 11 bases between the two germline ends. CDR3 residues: CATSSDRSYQPQHF. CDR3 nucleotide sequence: TGTGCCACCAGCAGTGACAGGAGCTATCAGCCCCAGCATTTT. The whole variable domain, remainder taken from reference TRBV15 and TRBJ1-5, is DAMVIQNPRYQVTQFGKPVTLSCSQTLNHNVMYWYQQKSSQAPKLLFHYYDKDFNNEADTPDNFQSRRPNTSFCFLDIRSPGLGDTAMYLCATSSDRSYQPQHFGDGTRLSIL.

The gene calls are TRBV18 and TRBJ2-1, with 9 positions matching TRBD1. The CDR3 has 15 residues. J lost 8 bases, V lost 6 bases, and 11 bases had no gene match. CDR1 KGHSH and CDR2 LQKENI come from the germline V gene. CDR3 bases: TGTGCCAGCTCGAACCGGGACAGGGCAATTCATGAGCAGTTCTTC. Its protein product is CASSNRDRAIHEQFF. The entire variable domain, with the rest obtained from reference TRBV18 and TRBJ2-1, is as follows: NAGVMQNPRHLVRRRGQEARLRCSPMKGHSHVYWYRQLPEEGLKFMVYLQKENIIDESGMPKERFSAEFPKEGPSILRIQQVVRGDSAAYFCASSNRDRAIHEQFFGPGTRLTVL.

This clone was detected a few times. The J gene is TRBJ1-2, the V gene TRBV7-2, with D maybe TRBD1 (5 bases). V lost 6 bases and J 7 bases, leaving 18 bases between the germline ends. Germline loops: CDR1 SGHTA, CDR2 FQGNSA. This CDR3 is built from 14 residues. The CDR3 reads CASSPPGRGGGYTF. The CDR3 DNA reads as TGTGCCAGCAGTCCACCCGGAAGGGGTGGTGGCTACACCTTC.

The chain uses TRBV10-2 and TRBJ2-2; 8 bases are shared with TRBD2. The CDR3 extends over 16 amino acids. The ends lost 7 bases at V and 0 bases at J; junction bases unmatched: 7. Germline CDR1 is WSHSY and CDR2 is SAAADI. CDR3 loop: CASTHAGGSNTGELFF. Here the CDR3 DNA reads TGCGCCAGCACGCACGCGGGGGGATCGAACACCGGGGAGCTGTTTTTT.

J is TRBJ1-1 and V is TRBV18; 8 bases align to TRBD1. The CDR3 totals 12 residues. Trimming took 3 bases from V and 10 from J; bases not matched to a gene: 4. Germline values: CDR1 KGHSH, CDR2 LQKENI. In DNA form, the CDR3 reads TGTGCCAGCTCACCTCAGACAGGGGCAGCTTTCTTT. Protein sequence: CASSPQTGAAFF.

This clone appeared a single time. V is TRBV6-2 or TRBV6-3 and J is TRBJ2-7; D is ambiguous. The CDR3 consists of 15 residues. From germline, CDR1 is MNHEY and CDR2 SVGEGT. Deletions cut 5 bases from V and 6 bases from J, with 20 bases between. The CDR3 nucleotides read TGTGCCAGCAGTCCCTTCAGGCAGTTTACACTCGAGCAGTACTTC. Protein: CASSPFRQFTLEQYF.

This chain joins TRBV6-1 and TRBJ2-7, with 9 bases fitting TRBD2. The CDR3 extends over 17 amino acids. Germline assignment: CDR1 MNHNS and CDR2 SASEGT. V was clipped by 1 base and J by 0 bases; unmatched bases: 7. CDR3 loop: CASSEVGGRVDSYEQYF. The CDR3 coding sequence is TGTGCCAGCAGTGAAGTTGGCGGGAGGGTAGACTCCTACGAGCAGTACTTC.

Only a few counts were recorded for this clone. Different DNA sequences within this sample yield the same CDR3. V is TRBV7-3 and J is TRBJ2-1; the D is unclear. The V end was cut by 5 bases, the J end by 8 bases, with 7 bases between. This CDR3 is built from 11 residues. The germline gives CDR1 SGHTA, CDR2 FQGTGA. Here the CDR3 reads CASSLGDEQFF. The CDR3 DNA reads TGTGCCAGCAGCCTAGGAGATGAGCAGTTCTTC.

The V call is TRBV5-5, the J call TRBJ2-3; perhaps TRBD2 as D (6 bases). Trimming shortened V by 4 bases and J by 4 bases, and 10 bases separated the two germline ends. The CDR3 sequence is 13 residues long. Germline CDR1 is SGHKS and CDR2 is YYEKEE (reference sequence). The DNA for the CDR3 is TGTGCCAGCAGCCCTTGGGGGGCAGATACGCAGTATTTT. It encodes CASSPWGADTQYF.

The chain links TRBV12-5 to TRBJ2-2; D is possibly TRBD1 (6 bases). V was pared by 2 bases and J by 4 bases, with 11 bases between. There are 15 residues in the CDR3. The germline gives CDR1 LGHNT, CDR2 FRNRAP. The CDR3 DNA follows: TGTGCTAGTGGTTTGTGGACAGTCCTCACCGGGGAGCTGTTTTTT. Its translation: CASGLWTVLTGELFF.

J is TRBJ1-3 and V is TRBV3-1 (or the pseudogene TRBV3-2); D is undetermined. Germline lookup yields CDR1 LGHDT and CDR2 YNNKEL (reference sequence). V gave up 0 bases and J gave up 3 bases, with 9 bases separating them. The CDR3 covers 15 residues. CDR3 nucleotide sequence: TGTGCCAGCAGCCAAGAGCCCGGGGTTGGAAACACCATATATTTT. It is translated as CASSQEPGVGNTIYF.

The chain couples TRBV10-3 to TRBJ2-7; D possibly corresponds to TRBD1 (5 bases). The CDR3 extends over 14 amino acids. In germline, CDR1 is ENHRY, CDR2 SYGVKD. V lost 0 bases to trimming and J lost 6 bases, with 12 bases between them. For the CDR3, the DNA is TGTGCCATCAGTGAGTCCGGCAGGGCAGGCGAGCAGTACGTC. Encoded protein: CAISESGRAGEQYV.

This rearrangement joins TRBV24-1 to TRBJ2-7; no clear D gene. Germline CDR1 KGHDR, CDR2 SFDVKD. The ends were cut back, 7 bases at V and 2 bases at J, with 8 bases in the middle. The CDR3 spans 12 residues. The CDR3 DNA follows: TGTGCCACCAGCGGTGACACCTACGAGCAGTACTTC. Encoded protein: CATSGDTYEQYF.